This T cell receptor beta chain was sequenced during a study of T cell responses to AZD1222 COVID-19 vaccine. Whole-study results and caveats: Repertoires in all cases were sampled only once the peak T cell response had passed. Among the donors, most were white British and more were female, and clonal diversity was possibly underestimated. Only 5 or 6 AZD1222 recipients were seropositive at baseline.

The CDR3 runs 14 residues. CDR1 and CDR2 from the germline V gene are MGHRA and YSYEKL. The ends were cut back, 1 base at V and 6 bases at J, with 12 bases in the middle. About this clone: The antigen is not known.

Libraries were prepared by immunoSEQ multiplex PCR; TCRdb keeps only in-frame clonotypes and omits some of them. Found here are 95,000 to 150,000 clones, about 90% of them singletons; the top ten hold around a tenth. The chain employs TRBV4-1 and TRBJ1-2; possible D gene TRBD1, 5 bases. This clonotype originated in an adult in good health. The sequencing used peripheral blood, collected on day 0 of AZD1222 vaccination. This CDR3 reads CASSQVPGFNGYTF. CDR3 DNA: TGCGCCAGCAGCCAAGTTCCAGGGTTTAATGGCTACACCTTC.